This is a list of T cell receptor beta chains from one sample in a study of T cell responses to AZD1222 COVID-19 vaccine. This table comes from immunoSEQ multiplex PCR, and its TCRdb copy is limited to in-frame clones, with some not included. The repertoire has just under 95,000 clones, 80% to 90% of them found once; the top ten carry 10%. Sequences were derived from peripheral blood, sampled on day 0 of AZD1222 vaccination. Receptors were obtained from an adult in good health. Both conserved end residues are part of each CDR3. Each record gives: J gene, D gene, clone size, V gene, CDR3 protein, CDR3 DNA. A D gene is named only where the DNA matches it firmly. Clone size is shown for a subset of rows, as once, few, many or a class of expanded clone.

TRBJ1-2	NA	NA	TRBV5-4	CASSLVGLDGYTF	TGTGCCAGCAGCTTGGTTGGGTTAGATGGCTACACCTTC
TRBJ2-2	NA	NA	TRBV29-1	CSAEGAGYTGELFF	TGCAGCGCTGAGGGTGCGGGGTACACCGGGGAGCTGTTTTTT
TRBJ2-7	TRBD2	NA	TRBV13	CASSPRTSGSSYEQYF	TGTGCCAGCAGCCCCCGGACTAGCGGGAGCTCCTACGAGCAGTACTTC
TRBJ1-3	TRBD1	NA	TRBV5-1	CASSLYGTGSFGNTIYF	TGCGCCAGCAGCTTGTATGGGACAGGGTCTTTTGGAAACACCATATATTTT
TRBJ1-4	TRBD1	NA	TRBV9	CASSGQGGSEKLFF	TGTGCCAGCAGCGGACAGGGGGGGAGTGAAAAACTGTTTTTT
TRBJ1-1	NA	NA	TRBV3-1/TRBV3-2	CASSRADTEAFF	TGTGCCAGCAGCCGGGCCGACACTGAAGCTTTCTTT
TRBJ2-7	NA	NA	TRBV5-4	CASSLGSGAYEQYF	TGTGCCAGCAGCTTGGGGTCAGGGGCCTACGAGCAGTACTTC
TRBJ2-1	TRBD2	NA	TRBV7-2	CASSPGTNSYNEQFF	TGTGCCAGCAGCCCCGGGACTAACTCCTACAATGAGCAGTTCTTC
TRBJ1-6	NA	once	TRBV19	CASSRGESPLHF	TGTGCCAGTAGTAGGGGGGAATCACCCCTCCACTTT
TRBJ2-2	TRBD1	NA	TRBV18	CASSTDRVGELFF	TGTGCCAGCTCGACGGACAGGGTAGGGGAGCTGTTTTTT
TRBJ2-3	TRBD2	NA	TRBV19	CASSKGWTSGANTDTQYF	TGTGCCAGTAGTAAAGGGTGGACTAGCGGTGCCAACACAGATACGCAGTATTTT
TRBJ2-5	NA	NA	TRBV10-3	CAISEELGLKTQYF	TGTGCCATCAGTGAAGAATTAGGACTCAAGACCCAGTACTTC
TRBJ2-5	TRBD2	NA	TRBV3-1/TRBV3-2	CASSFSGSGETQYF	TGTGCCAGCAGCTTTAGCGGGAGTGGAGAGACCCAGTACTTC
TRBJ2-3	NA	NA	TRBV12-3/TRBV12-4	CASRGRDTQYF	TGTGCCAGCAGGGGGAGAGATACGCAGTATTTT
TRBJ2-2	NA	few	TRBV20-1	CSASRGFTGELFF	TGCAGTGCTAGTCGGGGGTTCACCGGGGAGCTGTTTTTT
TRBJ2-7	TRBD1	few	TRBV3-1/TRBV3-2	CASSRTGGLYEQYF	TGTGCCAGCAGCCGGACAGGGGGGCTATACGAGCAGTACTTC
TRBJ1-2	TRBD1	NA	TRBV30	CAWSVGGGSITNYGYTF	TGTGCCTGGAGTGTAGGGGGCGGCAGCATCACTAACTATGGCTACACCTTC
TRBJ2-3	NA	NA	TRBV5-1	CASSLPLSLADTQYF	TGCGCCAGCAGCTTGCCCCTGTCACTGGCAGATACGCAGTATTTT
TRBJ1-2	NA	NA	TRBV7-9	CASSPAQGRSDGYTF	TGTGCCAGCAGTCCCGCACAGGGTAGGTCGGATGGCTACACCTTC
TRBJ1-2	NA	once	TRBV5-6	CASSLGHISDYGYTF	TGTGCCAGCAGCTTGGGACACATTTCGGACTATGGCTACACCTTC
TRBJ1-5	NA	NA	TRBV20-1	CSASREPGGGSNQPQHF	TGCAGTGCTAGTAGAGAGCCGGGGGGCGGTAGCAATCAGCCCCAGCATTTT
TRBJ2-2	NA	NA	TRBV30	CAWTTGTGELFF	TGTGCCTGGACCACAGGGACCGGGGAGCTGTTTTTT
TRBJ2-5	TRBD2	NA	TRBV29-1	CSVEAVRTSGQETQYF	TGCAGCGTTGAGGCGGTTCGGACTAGCGGGCAAGAGACCCAGTACTTC
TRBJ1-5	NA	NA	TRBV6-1	CASSEQRGGWQPQHF	TGTGCCAGCAGTGAACAAAGGGGTGGGTGGCAGCCCCAGCATTTT
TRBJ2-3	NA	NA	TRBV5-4	CASSLASGFGGQYF	TGTGCCAGCAGCTTGGCCTCGGGGTTCGGTGGGCAGTATTTT
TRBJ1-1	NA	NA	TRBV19	CASSIGGLGEAFF	TGTGCCAGTAGTATTGGGGGGCTTGGTGAAGCTTTCTTT
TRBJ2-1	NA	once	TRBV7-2	CASSLRQDGEQFF	TGTGCCAGCAGCTTAAGACAGGACGGGGAGCAGTTCTTC
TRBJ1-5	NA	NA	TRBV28	CASSFLGYNQPQHF	TGTGCCAGCAGTTTTTTGGGGTACAATCAGCCCCAGCATTTT
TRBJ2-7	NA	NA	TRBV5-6	CASSWSRGHLSYEQYF	TGTGCCAGCAGCTGGTCTCGTGGCCACCTCTCCTACGAGCAGTACTTC
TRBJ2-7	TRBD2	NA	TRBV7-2	CASSSGLAGGREQYF	TGTGCCAGCAGCTCCGGACTAGCGGGAGGGAGGGAGCAGTACTTC
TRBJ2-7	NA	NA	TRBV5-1	CASSPGPQGNEQYF	TGCGCCAGCAGCCCGGGACCTCAGGGAAACGAGCAGTACTTC
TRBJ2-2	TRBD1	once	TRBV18	CASSPRGGADTGELFF	TGTGCCAGCTCACCACGAGGGGGCGCCGACACCGGGGAGCTGTTTTTT
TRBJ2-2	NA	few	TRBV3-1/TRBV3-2	CASSHQGYTGELFF	TGTGCCAGCAGCCATCAGGGTTACACCGGGGAGCTGTTTTTT
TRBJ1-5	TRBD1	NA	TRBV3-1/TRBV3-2	CASSQGTGGQPQHF	TGTGCCAGCAGCCAGGGGACAGGCGGTCAGCCCCAGCATTTT
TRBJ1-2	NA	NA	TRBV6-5	CASTRPGGGYGYTF	TGTGCCAGCACCCGCCCTGGGGGGGGCTATGGCTACACCTTC